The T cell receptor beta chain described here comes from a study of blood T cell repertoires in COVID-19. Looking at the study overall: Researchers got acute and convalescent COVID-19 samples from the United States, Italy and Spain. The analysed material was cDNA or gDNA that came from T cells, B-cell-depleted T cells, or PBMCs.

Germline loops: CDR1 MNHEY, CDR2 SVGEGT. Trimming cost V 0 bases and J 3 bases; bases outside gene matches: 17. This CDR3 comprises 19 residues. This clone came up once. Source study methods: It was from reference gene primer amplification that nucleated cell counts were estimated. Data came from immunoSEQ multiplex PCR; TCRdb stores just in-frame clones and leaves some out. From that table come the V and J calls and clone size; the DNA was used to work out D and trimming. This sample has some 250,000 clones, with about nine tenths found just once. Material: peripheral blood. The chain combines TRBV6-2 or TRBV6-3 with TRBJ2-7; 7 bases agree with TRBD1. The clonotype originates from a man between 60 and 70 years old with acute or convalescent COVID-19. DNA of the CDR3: TGTGCCAGCAGTTACTCGCTCACCGGGACAGTCCCGGCTAGCTACGAGCAGTACTTC. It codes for CASSYSLTGTVPASYEQYF.